The rows below give T cell receptor beta chains drawn from one sample of a study of beta chain features in type 1 diabetes. Sequencing used immunoSEQ multiplex PCR; TCRdb keeps in-frame clones, though not all of them. The table shows hundreds of thousands of clones, with about 14% occurring only once. The sample comprised naive CD4+ T cells from blood. These receptors were collected from a man between 18 and 35 years old with type 1 diabetes. Each CDR3 is given with its conserved first and last residue. Each record gives: V gene, D gene, clone size, J gene, CDR3 DNA, CDR3 protein. D genes are given only for firm matches. Expanded clones get a size class; other rows say once, few or many, or leave the size out.

v_gene: TRBV4-3; d_gene: TRBD1; abundance: few; j_gene: TRBJ1-6; CDR3nt: TGCGCCAGCCGCTGGACAGGGGATAATTCACCCCTCCACTTT; CDR3aa: CASRWTGDNSPLHF
v_gene: TRBV7-2; d_gene: -; abundance: few; j_gene: TRBJ2-3; CDR3nt: TGTGCCAGCAGCTTAGCGGCCACAGATACGCAGTATTTT; CDR3aa: CASSLAATDTQYF
v_gene: TRBV27; d_gene: -; abundance: few; j_gene: TRBJ2-3; CDR3nt: TGTGCCAGCATACCTTCCACTAGCACAGATACGCAGTATTTT; CDR3aa: CASIPSTSTDTQYF
v_gene: TRBV5-1; d_gene: -; abundance: few; j_gene: TRBJ2-6; CDR3nt: TGCGCCAGCAGCTTGGCGGCAGCTGGGGCCAACGTCCTGACTTTC; CDR3aa: CASSLAAAGANVLTF
v_gene: TRBV27; d_gene: TRBD2; abundance: few; j_gene: TRBJ2-1; CDR3nt: TGTGCCAGCAGTTGGACTAGCGGGGGAGGGAATGAGCAGTTCTTC; CDR3aa: CASSWTSGGGNEQFF
v_gene: TRBV6-5; d_gene: TRBD1; abundance: few; j_gene: TRBJ2-1; CDR3nt: TGTGCCAGCAGTTATGACAGGGGGGACAATGAGCAGTTCTTC; CDR3aa: CASSYDRGDNEQFF
v_gene: TRBV2; d_gene: -; abundance: -; j_gene: TRBJ1-1; CDR3nt: TGTGCCAGCAGGACAGAATTGAACACTGAAGCTTTCTTT; CDR3aa: CASRTELNTEAFF
v_gene: TRBV4-3; d_gene: -; abundance: -; j_gene: TRBJ2-2; CDR3nt: TGCGCCAGCAGCCAATACGTGGCAGGCACCGGGGAGCTGTTTTTT; CDR3aa: CASSQYVAGTGELFF
v_gene: TRBV7-2; d_gene: -; abundance: -; j_gene: TRBJ1-3; CDR3nt: TGTGCCAGCAGCTCCTCGACAGCCGGAAACACCATATATTTT; CDR3aa: CASSSSTAGNTIYF
v_gene: TRBV10-3; d_gene: TRBD1; abundance: few; j_gene: TRBJ2-5; CDR3nt: TGTGCCATCACCAGGGACAGGGGGGAGACCCAGTACTTC; CDR3aa: CAITRDRGETQYF
v_gene: TRBV5-6; d_gene: -; abundance: -; j_gene: TRBJ1-4; CDR3nt: TGTGCCAGCAGCTTGACAGGGAGGTCAAATGAAAAACTGTTTTTT; CDR3aa: CASSLTGRSNEKLFF
v_gene: TRBV25-1; d_gene: -; abundance: few; j_gene: TRBJ1-2; CDR3nt: TGTGCCAGCAGTGACAACTTTGGGTATGGCTACACCTTC; CDR3aa: CASSDNFGYGYTF
v_gene: TRBV5-1; d_gene: TRBD2; abundance: few; j_gene: TRBJ2-5; CDR3nt: TGCGCCAGCAGCTTGGGTAGCGGGAGTCTCCGGGAGACCCAGTACTTC; CDR3aa: CASSLGSGSLRETQYF
v_gene: TRBV2; d_gene: -; abundance: -; j_gene: TRBJ1-2; CDR3nt: TGTGCCAGCAGTGACAGGGTCCCTGGCTACACCTTC; CDR3aa: CASSDRVPGYTF
v_gene: TRBV2; d_gene: TRBD1; abundance: -; j_gene: TRBJ2-5; CDR3nt: TGTGCCAGCAGGGTGGACAGGCCGGGAGAGACCCAGTACTTC; CDR3aa: CASRVDRPGETQYF
v_gene: TRBV9; d_gene: -; abundance: -; j_gene: TRBJ2-5; CDR3nt: TGTGCCAGCAGCCCCCCAGGGGTGCGGGGACCACAAGAGACCCAGTACTTC; CDR3aa: CASSPPGVRGPQETQYF
v_gene: TRBV28; d_gene: -; abundance: few; j_gene: TRBJ1-1; CDR3nt: TGTGCCAGTGGACTAGGCCGCGCTACCACTGAAGCTTTCTTT; CDR3aa: CASGLGRATTEAFF
v_gene: TRBV7-9; d_gene: TRBD2; abundance: -; j_gene: TRBJ2-7; CDR3nt: TGTGCCAGCAGCGCAGCGGGAGGGACGTTCTACGAGCAGTACTTC; CDR3aa: CASSAAGGTFYEQYF
v_gene: TRBV6-5; d_gene: -; abundance: -; j_gene: TRBJ1-2; CDR3nt: TGTGCCAGCAGTTACTCGGGGTCCCCCGTCCTCTATGGCTACACCTTC; CDR3aa: CASSYSGSPVLYGYTF
v_gene: TRBV7-6; d_gene: -; abundance: -; j_gene: TRBJ1-2; CDR3nt: TGTGCCAGCAGCTTAATGGAGGTGGGCACCTATGGCTACACCTTC; CDR3aa: CASSLMEVGTYGYTF
v_gene: TRBV5-1; d_gene: TRBD1; abundance: few; j_gene: TRBJ1-2; CDR3nt: TGCGCCAGCAGCTTGGAGACAGGGACACCGGGAGGCTACACCTTC; CDR3aa: CASSLETGTPGGYTF
v_gene: TRBV4-3; d_gene: -; abundance: few; j_gene: TRBJ1-4; CDR3nt: TGCGCCAGCAGCCAATCTTCGGGGGTAACTAATGAAAAACTGTTTTTT; CDR3aa: CASSQSSGVTNEKLFF